One sample yielded the 16 T cell receptor beta chains listed below, sequenced in a study of OX40 agonist ivuxolimab in advanced cancers. The method was immunoSEQ multiplex PCR; TCRdb's version includes in-frame clones alone and lacks a portion of them. The table includes about 61,000 clones, about 89% detected once. Sequenced here: CD4+ or CD8+ T cells sorted from blood, sampled in a trial of the OX40 agonist ivuxolimab. The receptors stem from an adult with an advanced solid tumor such as melanoma, head and neck, liver or kidney cancer.

The genes are TRBV4-1 and TRBJ1-6; 9 bases are a match to TRBD1. Germline loops: CDR1 MGHRA, CDR2 YSYEKL. The V and J ends lost 4 bases and 4 bases, in that order; junction bases with no gene match: 8. The CDR3 has 17 amino acids. The CDR3 bases are TGCGCCAGCAGCCTTCAACCGGGACAGGGTTATAATTCACCCCTCCACTTT. Its protein is CASSLQPGQGYNSPLHF.

The rearrangement joins TRBV7-3 to TRBJ2-5; no definite D call. Germline lookup yields CDR1 SGHTA and CDR2 FQGTGA. Trimming removed 5 bases at V and 1 base at J, with 14 bases between. CDR3 length: 15 residues. The CDR3 here is CASSPSLGIQETQYF. CDR3 DNA: TGTGCCAGCAGCCCCTCGTTGGGGATCCAAGAGACCCAGTACTTC.

V gene TRBV7-9 combines with J gene TRBJ1-2, with TRBD1 matching over 9 bases. Germline lookup yields CDR1 SEHNR and CDR2 FQNEAQ (reference sequence). This CDR3 contains 15 residues. The trim removed 4 bases at V and 1 base at J, leaving 4 bases unmatched. CDR3 loop: CASSSTGGLNYGYTF. In DNA form, the CDR3 reads TGTGCCAGCAGCTCAACAGGGGGCCTTAACTATGGCTACACCTTC.

The chain is built from TRBV13 and TRBJ1-2; 8 bases align to TRBD1. The length of the CDR3 is 14 residues. Trimming took 0 bases from V and 6 from J; bases not matched to a gene: 3. Looked up from germline, CDR1 is PRHDT and CDR2 is FYEKMQ (reference sequence). This chain's CDR3 is CASSLGRGRDGYTF. The CDR3 DNA reads as TGTGCCAGCAGCTTAGGCAGGGGGCGTGATGGCTACACCTTC.

The rearrangement joins TRBV6-6 to TRBJ1-1; no definite D call. CDR3 length: 15 amino acids. Trimming shortened V by 0 bases and J by 0 bases, and 8 bases separated the two germline ends. Germline assignment: CDR1 MNHNY and CDR2 SVGAGI (reference sequence). The CDR3 spells CASSYSMYMNTEAFF. CDR3 bases: TGTGCCAGCAGTTACTCAATGTACATGAACACTGAAGCTTTCTTT.

A remark on this clone: A junction end diverges from the germline sequence, so it may reflect a read error. The V and J genes are TRBV7-7 and TRBJ2-7; TRBD1 matches 10 bases. The CDR3 covers 15 residues. The V gene's germline CDR1 is SSHAT and CDR2 FNYEAQ (reference sequence). The CDR3 DNA reads as TGTGCTAGCAGCCTGGGACAGGGGCTTACCTACGAGCAGTACTTC. Its protein is CASSLGQGLTYEQYF.

This chain connects TRBV19 to TRBJ1-1; D may be TRBD1 (5 bases). V was trimmed by 3 bases and J by 3 bases, leaving 11 bases between them. Germline loops: CDR1 LNHDA, CDR2 SQIVND (reference sequence). The CDR3 consists of 14 residues. CDR3 sequence: CASSMGPGDTEAFF. The CDR3 DNA is TGTGCCAGTAGTATGGGACCTGGGGACACTGAAGCTTTCTTT.

The genes are TRBV10-3 and TRBJ2-7; D possibly uses TRBD1 or TRBD2 (5 bases each). The CDR3 totals 14 residues. Germline V gives CDR1 ENHRY, CDR2 SYGVKD. Trimming removed 3 bases from V and 3 bases from J, with 12 bases in between. This chain's CDR3 is CAISDLGVDYEQYF. For the CDR3, the DNA is TGTGCCATCAGTGACTTGGGGGTAGACTACGAGCAGTACTTC.

The chain employs TRBV6-4 and TRBJ2-3, with D perhaps matching TRBD2 (6 bases). Trimming left V 2 bases short and J 6 bases short, with 12 bases between. The germline gives CDR1 MRHNA, CDR2 SNTAGT. CDR3 length: 14 residues. The CDR3 spells CASSDGTGADTQYF. The CDR3 DNA reads as TGTGCCAGCAGTGACGGGACTGGGGCCGATACGCAGTATTTT.

This clone has just one count. The chain is built from TRBV7-8 and TRBJ2-5; D tentatively fits TRBD1 or TRBD2 (5 bases each). The germline V gene has CDR1 SGHVS and CDR2 FQNEAQ. The CDR3 has 15 amino acids. V lost 4 bases and J 1 base, leaving 13 bases between the germline ends. DNA for the CDR3: TGTGCCAGCAGCTGGGGTTGGGGGACCCAAGAGACCCAGTACTTC. It codes for CASSWGWGTQETQYF.

This clone was seen just once. The chain joins TRBV29-1 to TRBJ2-1; D is undetermined. There are 15 residues in the CDR3. Germline lookup yields CDR1 SQVTM and CDR2 ANQGSEA. Trimming left V 0 bases short and J 3 bases short, with 12 bases between. CDR3 sequence reads: CSVEDTRSHYNEQFF. As DNA, the CDR3 is TGCAGCGTTGAAGACACGCGCTCTCACTACAATGAGCAGTTCTTC.

The chain is built from TRBV7-8 and TRBJ1-1; 8 bases align to TRBD1. The CDR3 sequence is 19 residues long. The V gene end was trimmed by 5 bases and the J gene end by 0 bases; junction bases not matched to a gene: 17. CDR1 SGHVS and CDR2 FQNEAQ come from the germline V gene. The CDR3 region is CASSPLSPGGGGVNTEAFF. CDR3 DNA: TGTGCCAGCAGCCCCCTATCTCCAGGGGGCGGTGGAGTGAACACTGAAGCTTTCTTT.

The chain couples TRBV19 to TRBJ2-2; TRBD1 is a possible D gene (6 bases). Germline CDR1 is LNHDA and CDR2 is SQIVND (reference sequence). V lost 2 bases to trimming and J lost 6 bases, with 10 bases between them. The CDR3 extends over 14 amino acids. CDR3 loop: CASSITGSAGELFF. The CDR3, as DNA: TGTGCCAGTAGTATAACAGGGTCGGCCGGGGAGCTGTTTTTT.

This clone was observed a single time. The rearrangement links TRBV7-9 to TRBJ1-1; 8 bases are a match to TRBD1. Losses at the gene ends were 1 base for V and 0 bases for J; bases not matched to a gene: 1. The germline CDR1 and CDR2 sequences are SEHNR and FQNEAQ (reference sequence). This CDR3 has 15 amino acids. The CDR3 region is CASSLGQGLNTEAFF. CDR3 DNA sequence: TGTGCCAGCAGCTTAGGACAGGGGCTGAACACTGAAGCTTTCTTT.

V usage is TRBV7-9 and J usage is TRBJ2-5; 11 bases are a match to TRBD2. Trimming took 6 bases from V and 3 from J; bases not matched to a gene: 0. Per germline, CDR1 SEHNR and CDR2 FQNEAQ (reference sequence). The CDR3 sequence is 13 residues long. The CDR3 coding sequence is TGTGCCAGCAGACTAGCGGGGGAAGAGACCCAGTACTTC. Translation: CASRLAGEETQYF.

The chain employs TRBV19 and TRBJ1-5, with a tentative D call TRBD1 (5 bases). This CDR3 is 15 amino acids long. The germline V gene encodes CDR1 LNHDA and CDR2 SQIVND (reference sequence). Trimming stripped 7 bases from V and 0 bases from J, with 13 bases between. The CDR3 region has the DNA TGTGCCAGTACGGGGCAATGGTATAGCAATCAGCCCCAGCATTTT. Its protein is CASTGQWYSNQPQHF.